Below are 25 T cell receptor beta chains sequenced from a single sample in a study of blood T cell repertoires in COVID-19. Only in-frame clones appear in the TCRdb table, and some are missing; sequencing was by immunoSEQ multiplex PCR. The data contain just under 30,000 clones, about 88% of them seen just once; the ten biggest clones take up 9.9%. The sequencing sample was made of peripheral blood. Source of these receptors: a human donor in a cohort sampled during active COVID-19.

The chain is built from TRBV30 and TRBJ1-1; D call uncertain. CDR1 and CDR2 from the germline V gene are GTSNPN and SVGIG (reference sequence). The CDR3 sequence is 13 residues long. Trimming stripped 3 bases from V and 4 bases from J, with 12 bases between. The CDR3 bases are TGTGCCTGGAGCGTTACAGCGGGCACTGAAGCTTTCTTT. This sequence encodes CAWSVTAGTEAFF.

CDR3 amino acids: CADYEVSMNTEAFF. The CDR3 coding sequence is TGTGCCGATTATGAGGTTTCCATGAACACTGAAGCTTTCTTT. The chain joins TRBV28 to TRBJ1-1; D is unclear. CDR1 MDHEN and CDR2 SYDVKM come from the germline V gene. This CDR3 has 14 amino acids. Trimming took 11 bases from V and 0 from J, leaving 16 bases between them. Based on the CDR3 plus reference TRBV28 and TRBJ1-1, the full variable domain is DVKVTQSSRYLVKRTGEKVFLECVQDMDHENMFWYRQDPGLGLRLIYFSYDVKMKEKGDIPEGYSVSREKKERFSLILESASTNQTSMYLCADYEVSMNTEAFFGQGTRLTVV.

The rearrangement joins TRBV7-2 to TRBJ1-2; weak D call: TRBD1 (6 bases). V dropped 1 base and J dropped 0 bases, with 9 bases sitting between them. In germline, CDR1 is SGHTA, CDR2 FQGNSA. The CDR3 is 15 amino acids. CDR3 amino acids: CASSLGGPANYGYTF. The CDR3 DNA reads as TGTGCCAGCAGCTTAGGGGGGCCAGCTAACTATGGCTACACCTTC.

The count of this clone is one. V is TRBV6-5 and J is TRBJ2-7; possible D gene TRBD2, 7 bases. The CDR3 extends over 16 amino acids. From germline, CDR1 is MNHEY and CDR2 SVGAGI. V gave up 4 bases and J gave up 0 bases, with 16 bases separating them. The CDR3 sequence: CASSSRRGGPSYEQYF. CDR3 DNA sequence: TGTGCCAGCAGTTCCAGGAGGGGGGGCCCCTCCTACGAGCAGTACTTC.

The chain couples TRBV19 to TRBJ1-2; a possible D gene is TRBD1 (5 bases). Trimming pared 0 bases from V and 4 bases from J, leaving 9 bases between. This CDR3 is 14 amino acids long. Germline CDR1 is LNHDA and CDR2 is SQIVND (reference sequence). CDR3 residues: CASSIDPGGYGYTF. The CDR3 coding sequence is TGTGCCAGTAGTATAGATCCGGGGGGCTATGGCTACACCTTC.

The chain recombines TRBV18 with TRBJ1-6, with TRBD1 identical over 8 bases. The germline V gene has CDR1 KGHSH and CDR2 LQKENI. With V trimmed by 3 bases and J by 5 bases, 6 bases remained unmatched. The CDR3 extends over 16 amino acids. The CDR3 reads CASSPARTGNNSPLHF. The DNA for the CDR3 is TGTGCCAGCTCACCCGCCCGGACAGGGAATAATTCACCCCTCCACTTT.

The sample holds one count of this clone. The J gene is TRBJ2-7, the V gene TRBV7-2; TRBD2 matches at 7 bases. The CDR3 loop spans 13 amino acids. Germline CDR1 and CDR2: SGHTA and FQGNSA. Trimming took 3 bases from V and 2 from J; bases not matched to a gene: 1. This chain's CDR3 is CASSFGGTYEQYF. CDR3 sequence (DNA): TGTGCCAGCAGCTTCGGGGGGACCTACGAGCAGTACTTC.

This chain connects TRBV27 to TRBJ1-4; D unresolved. The CDR3 has 15 residues. Trimming shortened V by 1 base and J by 8 bases, and 14 bases separated the two germline ends. Per germline, CDR1 MNHEY and CDR2 SMNVEV (reference sequence). CDR3 sequence: CASSLFAGSNEKLFF. The CDR3 nucleotides read TGTGCCAGCAGTTTATTCGCGGGGTCCAACGAAAAACTGTTTTTT.

The chain is built from TRBV27 and TRBJ2-3; no clear D gene. Germline CDR1 and CDR2: MNHEY and SMNVEV (reference sequence). Trimming left V 0 bases short and J 6 bases short, with 7 bases between. The CDR3 consists of 13 residues. This chain's CDR3 is CASSLSIGDTQYF. In DNA form, the CDR3 reads TGTGCCAGCAGTTTATCGATCGGGGATACGCAGTATTTT.

J is TRBJ1-4 and V is TRBV3-1 (or the pseudogene TRBV3-2); maybe TRBD1 (6 bases). The CDR3 has 16 amino acids. V was clipped by 4 bases and J by 8 bases, with 20 bases between them. Germline V CDR1 and CDR2: LGHDT, YNNKEL (reference sequence). The CDR3 sequence: CASSLREQGRGEKLFF. The CDR3 DNA reads as TGTGCCAGCAGCCTAAGGGAACAGGGTAGGGGAGAAAAACTGTTTTTT.

The rearrangement links TRBV19 to TRBJ1-6; possibly TRBD1 for D (5 bases). The germline gives CDR1 LNHDA, CDR2 SQIVND (reference sequence). Trimming removed 8 bases at V and 7 bases at J, with 15 bases between. The CDR3 runs 14 residues. The CDR3 is CASQAGPGNSPLHF. In DNA form, the CDR3 reads TGTGCCAGTCAGGCGGGACCGGGAAATTCACCCCTCCACTTT.

This clone was seen once. The chain employs TRBV6-5 and TRBJ1-2, with 9 bases matching TRBD1. The germline gives CDR1 MNHEY, CDR2 SVGAGI. J lost 3 bases, V lost 0 bases, and 5 bases had no gene match. This CDR3 has 16 residues. In DNA, the CDR3 is TGTGCCAGCAGTTACTCGGGACAGGGTGTGGACTATGGCTACACCTTC. Translation: CASSYSGQGVDYGYTF.

This sequence joins TRBV28 and TRBJ1-5; D may be TRBD1 (6 bases). Trimming shortened V by 10 bases and J by 4 bases, and 17 bases separated the two germline ends. Germline CDR1 and CDR2: MDHEN and SYDVKM. This CDR3 contains 14 residues. DNA of the CDR3: TGTGCCATCGGGCAGGGGCTCAGGAATCAGCCCCAGCATTTT. Translated: CAIGQGLRNQPQHF.

In its sample, this clone was seen once. The chain is built from TRBV25-1 and TRBJ2-2; 7 nucleotides agree with TRBD1. V shed 4 bases, J shed 0 bases, and the junction held 5 bases outside the gene matches. This CDR3 region has 16 residues. Germline CDR1 MGHDK, CDR2 SYGVNS. The CDR3 here is CASSVTGTANTGELFF. Written as DNA, the CDR3 is TGTGCCAGCAGTGTTACCGGGACAGCGAACACCGGGGAGCTGTTTTTT.

The chain carries TRBV29-1 and TRBJ2-1; 8 bases agree with TRBD2. The V and J ends lost 6 bases and 7 bases, in that order; junction bases with no gene match: 11. Germline CDR1 and CDR2: SQVTM and ANQGSEA. CDR3 size: 14 residues. This CDR3 is CSVAKRGNGNEQFF. The CDR3, as DNA: TGCAGCGTCGCTAAGCGGGGGAATGGTAATGAGCAGTTCTTC.

This chain uses TRBV7-9 with TRBJ1-1; D unresolved. This CDR3 spans 18 amino acids. CDR1 is SEHNR and CDR2 is FQNEAQ in the germline V gene (reference sequence). V shed 5 bases and J shed 0 bases, with 22 bases lying between them. The CDR3 sequence is CASSPSIDGRRMNTEAFF. The CDR3 region has the DNA TGTGCCAGCAGCCCCTCAATAGACGGGAGAAGAATGAACACTGAAGCTTTCTTT.

This chain links TRBV7-2 with TRBJ1-3, with a weak D call TRBD1 (5 bases). Deletions cut 5 bases from V and 8 bases from J, with 10 bases between. Germline V gene data show CDR1 as SGHTA and CDR2 as FQGNSA. The CDR3 spans 12 residues. The CDR3 sequence: CASSQGGDTIYF. CDR3 nucleotides: TGTGCCAGCAGCCAGGGTGGGGACACCATATATTTT.

V is TRBV7-8 and J is TRBJ2-1; weak D call: TRBD1 (6 bases). The CDR3 has 19 amino acids. The V end lost 5 bases, the J end lost 2 bases, and 25 bases lay between the germline ends. Germline loops: CDR1 SGHVS, CDR2 FQNEAQ. The CDR3 DNA follows: TGTGCCAGCAGCCCCACGGGGCCCCGACAGGCGTCCCCCTACAATGAGCAGTTCTTC. Encoded protein: CASSPTGPRQASPYNEQFF.

The genes are TRBV6-5 and TRBJ1-4, with D tentatively TRBD1 (5 bases). The CDR3 is made up of 14 amino acids. Trimming pared 6 bases from V and 4 bases from J, leaving 12 bases between. Germline V gives CDR1 MNHEY, CDR2 SVGAGI. The CDR3 region is CASSPDSLNEKLFF. In DNA form, the CDR3 reads TGTGCCAGCAGCCCAGACAGCCTTAATGAAAAACTGTTTTTT.

The rearrangement links TRBV5-1 to TRBJ2-7; no firm D call. There are 16 residues in the CDR3. Germline V gene lookup returns CDR1 SGHRS and CDR2 YFSETQ. Deletions cut 4 bases from V and 5 bases from J, with 22 bases between. CDR3 DNA: TGCGCCAGCAGCCAATTTAACTCGGTAAGCGTCCACGAGCAGTACTTC. Its protein product is CASSQFNSVSVHEQYF.

This chain connects TRBV5-1 to TRBJ2-6; 7 nucleotides match TRBD1. The CDR3 is 15 amino acids. Germline V CDR1 and CDR2: SGHRS, YFSETQ. V lost 5 bases, J lost 2 bases, and 4 bases stayed unmatched. The CDR3, as DNA: TGCGCCAGCAGTTATACAGGGGCTGGGGCCAACGTCCTGACTTTC. Its translation is CASSYTGAGANVLTF.

The rearrangement uses TRBV7-6 and TRBJ2-5, with a possible D match to TRBD2 (6 bases). CDR1 and CDR2 from the germline V gene are SGHVS and FNYEAQ. CDR3 length equals 13 residues. The CDR3 region has the DNA TGTTCGACCCGGAGGGACGCAGAAGAGACCCAGTACTTC. Amino acids: CSTRRDAEETQYF.

This clone has only one observation. The V and J genes are TRBV14 and TRBJ2-3; D gene uncertain. Trimming took off 2 bases at V and 8 bases at J, with 8 bases between the two ends. The CDR3 runs to 12 residues. Germline V gene sequence: CDR1 SGHDN, CDR2 FVKESK. The DNA of the CDR3 is TGTGCCAGCAGCCAACTAGGCGGTACGCAGTATTTT. Its protein is CASSQLGGTQYF.

This rearrangement joins TRBV27 to TRBJ2-7; TRBD2 is a possible D gene (6 bases). The CDR3 is made up of 14 amino acids. Germline CDR1 reads MNHEY; CDR2 reads SMNVEV (reference sequence). Trimming removed 10 bases from V and 0 bases from J, with 16 bases in between. The CDR3 spells CATSLAGSSYEQYF. The CDR3 nucleotides read TGTGCCACCTCTTTGGCGGGGAGCTCCTACGAGCAGTACTTC.

The V and J genes are TRBV5-3 and TRBJ1-6; no firm D call. TRBV5-3 qualifies as an ORF whose function is uncertain. This CDR3 spans 12 amino acids. V gave up 8 bases and J gave up 10 bases, with 13 bases separating them. CDR3 DNA: TGTGCCAGGTCACGAGGTGGGTCACCCCTCCACTTT. Translation: CARSRGGSPLHF.